Sequencing of this TCR beta chain was carried out in a study of cytomegalovirus exposure and HLA in healthy donors. Study conclusions and caveats: HLA alleles showed associations with 16,951 TCR beta sequences in a later analysis, at a 0.05 false discovery rate.

13 Jbeta primers and 60 Vbeta primers were used for the PCR. Assay: immunoSEQ multiplex PCR; the TCRdb copy retains only in-frame clones and omits some. This table holds about 190,000 clones. This CDR3 has 13 residues. Germline V lookup: CDR1 SGHRS, CDR2 YFSETQ. V dropped 3 bases and J dropped 7; count of bases not matched to a gene: 6. About this clone itself: Antigen specificity is unknown.

The clonotype originates from a woman aged 25 to 39 in good health and CMV-seropositive. The sequencing input was PBMCs. This chain links TRBV5-1 with TRBJ2-7, with 8 bases that match TRBD2. This chain's CDR3 is CASSSYGRGEQYF. CDR3 DNA sequence: TGCGCCAGCAGCTCCTACGGGAGGGGGGAGCAGTACTTC. The full variable domain, its missing parts supplied by reference TRBV5-1 and TRBJ2-7, is KAGVTQTPRYLIKTRGQQVTLSCSPISGHRSVSWYQQTPGQGLQFLFEYFSETQRNKGNFPGRFSGRQFSNSRSEMNVSTLELGDSALYLCASSSYGRGEQYFGPGTRLTVT.